Below are 7 T cell receptor beta chains sequenced from a single sample in a study of blood T cell repertoires in COVID-19. The table came from immunoSEQ multiplex PCR; TCRdb's copy has only in-frame clones and leaves some out. The profile shows 65,000 to 95,000 clones, about 91% of them singletons. The specimen was peripheral blood. The receptors originated from a man in his 70s with active or convalescent COVID-19.

The chain combines TRBV5-1 with TRBJ2-1; 13 nucleotides line up with TRBD2. The V and J ends lost 4 bases and 0 bases, in that order; junction bases with no gene match: 4. Germline lookup yields CDR1 SGHRS and CDR2 YFSETQ. This CDR3 contains 17 residues. The CDR3 loop is CASSARTSGGSYNEQFF. CDR3 in DNA: TGCGCCAGCAGCGCCCGGACTAGCGGGGGCTCCTACAATGAGCAGTTCTTC.

In its sample, this clone was seen a few times. The chain recombines TRBV7-9 with TRBJ1-3; D is possibly TRBD1 (5 bases). This CDR3 has 14 residues. Looked up from germline, CDR1 is SEHNR and CDR2 is FQNEAQ (reference sequence). The V end was cut by 8 bases, the J end by 0 bases, with 11 bases between. CDR3 DNA sequence: TGTGCCAGCCAGGGTTTCCCCTCTGGAAACACCATATATTTT. Residues: CASQGFPSGNTIYF. Full variable domain (missing parts from reference TRBV7-9 and TRBJ1-3): DTGVSQNPRHKITKRGQNVTFRCDPISEHNRLYWYRQTLGQGPEFLTYFQNEAQLEKSRLLSDRFSAERPKGSFSTLEIQRTEQGDSAMYLCASQGFPSGNTIYFGEGSWLTVV.

As DNA, the CDR3 is TGTGCCAGCAGCTTGTTATTGGTGACGACAGGGGCAGATACGCAGTATTTT. It yields the protein CASSLLLVTTGADTQYF. The chain employs TRBV5-8 and TRBJ2-3; TRBD1 aligns across 8 bases. Germline V gene sequence: CDR1 SGHTS, CDR2 YDEGEE. J gave up 4 bases and V 1 base, and 11 bases lay outside the gene matches. The CDR3 length is 17 residues.

The chain joins TRBV9 to TRBJ2-1; 7 bases fit TRBD2. The germline gives CDR1 SGDLS, CDR2 YYNGEE. The CDR3 is 14 amino acids. V was clipped by 4 bases and J by 6 bases; unmatched bases: 7. The CDR3 spells CASSKGGGRNEQFF. The CDR3 DNA is TGTGCCAGCAGCAAGGGCGGGGGACGCAATGAGCAGTTCTTC. Full variable domain (remainder filled in from reference TRBV9 and TRBJ2-1): DSGVTQTPKHLITATGQRVTLRCSPRSGDLSVYWYQQSLDQGLQFLIQYYNGEERAKGNILERFSAQQFPDLHSELNLSSLELGDSALYFCASSKGGGRNEQFFGPGTRLTVL.

The table lists this clone with a few counts. This rearrangement joins TRBV21-1 to TRBJ1-1; the table gives TRBD1 as D, unverified against the DNA. TRBV21-1 is marked as a pseudogene. The CDR3 has 19 amino acids. The CDR3 DNA reads as TGTGCCAGCAGCAAAACCCCAAGGGGTATGCGAACGAGTGTCACTGAAGCTTTCTTT. Residues: CASSKTPRGMRTSVTEAFF.

This chain links TRBV3-1 (or the pseudogene TRBV3-2) with TRBJ1-6; D is perhaps TRBD1 (6 bases). V was cut by 5 bases and J by 7 bases, with 12 bases left in between. Per germline, CDR1 LGHDT and CDR2 YNNKEL (reference sequence). CDR3 size: 14 residues. The CDR3 region is CASSLQGTNSPLHF. The CDR3 nucleotides are TGTGCCAGCAGCTTACAGGGTACGAATTCACCCCTCCACTTT.

V usage is TRBV27 and J usage is TRBJ2-5; maybe TRBD1 (6 bases). Germline V gene data show CDR1 as MNHEY and CDR2 as SMNVEV (reference sequence). The CDR3 totals 14 residues. Trimming pared 4 bases from V and 5 bases from J, leaving 14 bases between. The CDR3 region has the DNA TGTGCCAGCAGTTCCAGGGGTGATTTGGAGACCCAGTACTTC. As protein: CASSSRGDLETQYF.